This TCR beta chain comes out of a study of cytomegalovirus exposure and HLA in healthy donors. Study overall: Unique TCR beta sequences numbering some 110 million came from around 180 million T cells in an earlier analysis.

Researchers ran the PCR with 60 Vbeta and 13 Jbeta primers. TCRdb's copy holds only in-frame clones and misses some; the assay was immunoSEQ multiplex PCR. Among about 210,000 clones, about 79% were seen once, and the ten largest hold about 1.7%. V dropped 6 bases and J dropped 7; count of bases not matched to a gene: 10. The CDR3 spans 14 residues. In germline, CDR1 is MNHEY, CDR2 SMNVEV (reference sequence). V and J are TRBV27 and TRBJ2-5, with 8 bases lining up with TRBD2. The specimen was PBMCs. This clonotype originated in a male donor in good health and CMV-seronegative. CDR3 protein: CASSRTVAGGTQYF. The DNA for the CDR3 is TGTGCCAGCAGCCGTACCGTGGCGGGGGGGACCCAGTACTTC.